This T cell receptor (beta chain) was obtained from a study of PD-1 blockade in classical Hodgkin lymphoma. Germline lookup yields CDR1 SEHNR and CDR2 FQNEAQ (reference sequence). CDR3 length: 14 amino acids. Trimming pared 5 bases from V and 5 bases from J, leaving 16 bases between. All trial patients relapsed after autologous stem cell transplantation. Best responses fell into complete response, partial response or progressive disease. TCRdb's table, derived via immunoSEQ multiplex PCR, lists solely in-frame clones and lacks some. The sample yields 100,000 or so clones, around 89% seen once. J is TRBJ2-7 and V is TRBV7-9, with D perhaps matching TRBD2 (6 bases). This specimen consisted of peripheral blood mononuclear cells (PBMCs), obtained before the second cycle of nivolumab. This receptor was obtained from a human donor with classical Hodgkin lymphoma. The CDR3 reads CASSGGTLVDEQYF. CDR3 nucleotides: TGTGCCAGCAGCGGGGGGACCCTCGTGGACGAGCAGTACTTC.